The present entry profiles one T cell receptor beta chain with its context. Authors' data handling: Counts of nucleated cells, estimated from reference gene primer amplification, were obtained. Clones were sequenced by immunoSEQ multiplex PCR, and TCRdb holds only the in-frame ones, with some missing. Clone size and V and J calls were adopted from that table, with D and trimming inferred from the DNA. The sample yields 110,000 or so clones, 85% to 90% seen once. This entry is derived from a study of blood T cell repertoires in COVID-19. At the level of the study: Sites across the United States, Italy and Spain contributed samples from acute and convalescent COVID-19.

The trim removed 3 bases at V and 4 bases at J, leaving 7 bases unmatched. This CDR3 contains 15 residues. CDR1 SGHRS and CDR2 YFSETQ come from the germline V gene. The sample taken for sequencing was peripheral blood. The chain is built from TRBV5-1 and TRBJ1-1; 9 bases line up with TRBD1. The clonotype was recovered from a human donor in a cohort sampled during active COVID-19. The chain's CDR3 is CASSSARDRATEAFF. Written as DNA, the CDR3 is TGCGCCAGCAGCTCCGCCCGGGACAGGGCCACTGAAGCTTTCTTT.